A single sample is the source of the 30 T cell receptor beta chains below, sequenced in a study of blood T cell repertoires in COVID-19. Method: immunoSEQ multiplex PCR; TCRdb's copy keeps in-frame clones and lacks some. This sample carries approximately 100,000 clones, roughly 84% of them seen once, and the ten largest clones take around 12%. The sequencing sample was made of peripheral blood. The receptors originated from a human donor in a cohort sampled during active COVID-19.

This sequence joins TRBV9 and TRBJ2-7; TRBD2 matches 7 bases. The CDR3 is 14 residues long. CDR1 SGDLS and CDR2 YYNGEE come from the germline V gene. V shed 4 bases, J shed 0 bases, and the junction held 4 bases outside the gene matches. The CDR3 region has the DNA TGTGCCAGCAGCCTCAGGGACTACTCCTACGAGCAGTACTTC. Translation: CASSLRDYSYEQYF. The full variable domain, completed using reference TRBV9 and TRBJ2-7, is DSGVTQTPKHLITATGQRVTLRCSPRSGDLSVYWYQQSLDQGLQFLIQYYNGEERAKGNILERFSAQQFPDLHSELNLSSLELGDSALYFCASSLRDYSYEQYFGPGTRLTVT.

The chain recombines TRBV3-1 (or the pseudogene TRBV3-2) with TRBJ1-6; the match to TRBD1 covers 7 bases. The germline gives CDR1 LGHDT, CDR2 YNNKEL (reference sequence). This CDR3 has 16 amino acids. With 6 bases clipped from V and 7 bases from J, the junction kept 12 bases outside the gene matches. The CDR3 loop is CASRSLGTATNSPLHF. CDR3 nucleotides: TGTGCCAGCAGGAGCCTTGGGACAGCTACCAATTCACCCCTCCACTTT.

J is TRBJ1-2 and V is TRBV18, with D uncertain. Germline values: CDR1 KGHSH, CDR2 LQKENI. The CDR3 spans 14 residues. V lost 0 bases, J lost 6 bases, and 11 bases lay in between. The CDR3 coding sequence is TGTGCCAGCTCACCACCAGCAAACCCGAATGGCTACACCTTC. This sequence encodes CASSPPANPNGYTF.

This chain's CDR3 is CATSRDTGNTIYF. The CDR3 bases are TGTGCCACCAGCAGAGATACTGGAAACACCATATATTTT. The chain is built from TRBV15 and TRBJ1-3; no reliable D call. This CDR3 region has 13 residues. CDR1 and CDR2 from the germline V gene are LNHNV and YYDKDF (reference sequence). Trimming took 0 bases from V and 2 from J, leaving 2 bases between them.

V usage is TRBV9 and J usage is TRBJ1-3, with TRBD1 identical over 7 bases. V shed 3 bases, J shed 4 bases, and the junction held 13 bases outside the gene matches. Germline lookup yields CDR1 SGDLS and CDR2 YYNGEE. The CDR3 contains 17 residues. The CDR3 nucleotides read TGTGCCAGCAGCGCCACCTCACAGGGGATGTTAGGAAACACCATATATTTT. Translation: CASSATSQGMLGNTIYF.

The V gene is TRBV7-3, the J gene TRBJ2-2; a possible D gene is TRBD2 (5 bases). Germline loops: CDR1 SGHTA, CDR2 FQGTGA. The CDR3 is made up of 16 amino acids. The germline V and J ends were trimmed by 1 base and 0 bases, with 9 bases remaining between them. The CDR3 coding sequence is TGTGCCAGCAGCTTAAATCCGGGGTCGAACACCGGGGAGCTGTTTTTT. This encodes CASSLNPGSNTGELFF.

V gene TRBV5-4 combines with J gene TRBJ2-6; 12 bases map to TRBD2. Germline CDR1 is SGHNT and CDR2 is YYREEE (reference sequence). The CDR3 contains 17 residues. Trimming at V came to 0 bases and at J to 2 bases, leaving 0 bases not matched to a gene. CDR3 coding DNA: TGTGCCAGCAGCTTGGCTAGCGGGGGGGCTGGGGCCAACGTCCTGACTTTC. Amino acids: CASSLASGGAGANVLTF.

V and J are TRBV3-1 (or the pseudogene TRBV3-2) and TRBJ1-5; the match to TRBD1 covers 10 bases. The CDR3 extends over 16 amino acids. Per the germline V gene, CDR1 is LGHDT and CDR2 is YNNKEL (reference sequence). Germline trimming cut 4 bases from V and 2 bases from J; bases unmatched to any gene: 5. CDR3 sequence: CASSPRDRGRNQPQHF. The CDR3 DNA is TGTGCCAGCAGCCCCCGGGACAGGGGTCGCAATCAGCCCCAGCATTTT.

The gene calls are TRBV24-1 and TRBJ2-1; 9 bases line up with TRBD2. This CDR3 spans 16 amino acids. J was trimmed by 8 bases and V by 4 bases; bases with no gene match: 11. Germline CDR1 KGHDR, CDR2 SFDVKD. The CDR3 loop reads CATSETGTSMVDEQFF. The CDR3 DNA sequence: TGTGCCACCAGTGAAACCGGGACTAGCATGGTCGATGAGCAGTTCTTC.

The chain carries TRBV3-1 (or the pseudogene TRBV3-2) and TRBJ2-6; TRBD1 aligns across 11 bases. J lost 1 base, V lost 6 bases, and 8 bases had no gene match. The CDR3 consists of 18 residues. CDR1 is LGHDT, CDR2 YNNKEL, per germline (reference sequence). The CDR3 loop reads CASRAYGQGASGANVLTF. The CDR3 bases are TGTGCCAGCAGGGCCTACGGACAGGGGGCATCTGGGGCCAACGTCCTGACTTTC.

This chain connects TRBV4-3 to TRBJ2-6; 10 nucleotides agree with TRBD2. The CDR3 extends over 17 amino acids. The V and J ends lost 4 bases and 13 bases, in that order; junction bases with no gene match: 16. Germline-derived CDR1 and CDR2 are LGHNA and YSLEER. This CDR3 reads CASSPGTSEDRAGVLTF. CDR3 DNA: TGCGCCAGCAGCCCGGGGACTAGCGAGGACCGGGCGGGGGTCCTGACTTTC.

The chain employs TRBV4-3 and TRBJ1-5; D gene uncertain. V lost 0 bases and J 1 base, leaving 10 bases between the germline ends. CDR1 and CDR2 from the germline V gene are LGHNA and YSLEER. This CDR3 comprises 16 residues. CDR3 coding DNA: TGCGCCAGCAGCCAAGATCACCCGAGGAGCAATCAGCCCCAGCATTTT. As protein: CASSQDHPRSNQPQHF.

The CDR3: CASSFGVDNQPQHF. DNA for the CDR3: TGTGCCAGCAGCTTTGGAGTGGACAATCAGCCCCAGCATTTT. The genes are TRBV5-4 and TRBJ1-5; D is uncertain. Germline loops: CDR1 SGHNT, CDR2 YYREEE (reference sequence). The length of the CDR3 is 14 residues. V was trimmed by 2 bases and J by 3 bases, leaving 9 bases between them.

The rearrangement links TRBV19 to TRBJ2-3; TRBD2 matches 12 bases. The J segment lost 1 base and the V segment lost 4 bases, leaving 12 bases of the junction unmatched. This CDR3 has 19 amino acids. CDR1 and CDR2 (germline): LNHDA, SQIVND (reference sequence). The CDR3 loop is CASSKSASGGARGTDTQYF. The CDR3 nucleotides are TGTGCCAGTAGTAAGTCGGCTAGCGGGGGGGCAAGGGGCACAGATACGCAGTATTTT.

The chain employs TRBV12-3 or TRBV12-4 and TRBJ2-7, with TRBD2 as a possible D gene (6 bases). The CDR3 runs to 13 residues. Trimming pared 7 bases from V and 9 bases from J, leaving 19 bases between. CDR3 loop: CASTQTVGGAQYF. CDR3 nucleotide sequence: TGTGCCAGCACCCAAACGGTCGGCGGGGCGCAGTACTTC.

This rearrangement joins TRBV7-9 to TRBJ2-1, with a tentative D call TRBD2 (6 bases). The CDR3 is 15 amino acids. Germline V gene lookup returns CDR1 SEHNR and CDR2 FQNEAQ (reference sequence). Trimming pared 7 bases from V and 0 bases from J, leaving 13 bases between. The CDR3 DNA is TGTGCCAGCACAGCTAGCGAGAGCTCCTACAATGAGCAGTTCTTC. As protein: CASTASESSYNEQFF.

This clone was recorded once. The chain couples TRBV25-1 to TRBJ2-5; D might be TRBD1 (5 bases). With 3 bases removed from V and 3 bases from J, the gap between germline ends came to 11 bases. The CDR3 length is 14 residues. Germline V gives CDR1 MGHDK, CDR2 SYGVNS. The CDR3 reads CASSEQGLKETQYF. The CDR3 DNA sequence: TGTGCCAGCAGTGAGCAGGGCTTAAAAGAGACCCAGTACTTC.

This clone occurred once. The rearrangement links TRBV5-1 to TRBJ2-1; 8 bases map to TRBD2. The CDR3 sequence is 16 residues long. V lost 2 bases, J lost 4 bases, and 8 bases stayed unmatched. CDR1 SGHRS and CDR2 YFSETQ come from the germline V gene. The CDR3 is CASSFEGGGSYNEQFF. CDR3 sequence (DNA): TGCGCCAGCAGCTTCGAGGGCGGGGGGAGTTACAATGAGCAGTTCTTC.

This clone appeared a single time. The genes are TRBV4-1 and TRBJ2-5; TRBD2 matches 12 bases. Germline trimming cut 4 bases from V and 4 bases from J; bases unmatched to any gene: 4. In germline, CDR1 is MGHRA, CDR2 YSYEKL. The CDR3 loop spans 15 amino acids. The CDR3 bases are TGCGCCAGCAGCCTCGGACTAGCGGGGCGAGAGACCCAGTACTTC. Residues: CASSLGLAGRETQYF.

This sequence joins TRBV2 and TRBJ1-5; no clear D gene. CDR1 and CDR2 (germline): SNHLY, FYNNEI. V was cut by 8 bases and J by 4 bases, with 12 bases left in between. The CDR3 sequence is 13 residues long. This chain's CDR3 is CASAWEGNQPQHF. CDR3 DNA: TGTGCCAGCGCCTGGGAGGGAAATCAGCCCCAGCATTTT.

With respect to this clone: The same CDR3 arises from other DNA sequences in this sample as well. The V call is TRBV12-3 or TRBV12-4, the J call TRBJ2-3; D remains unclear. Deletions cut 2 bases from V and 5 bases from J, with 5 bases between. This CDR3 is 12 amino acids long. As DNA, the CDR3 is TGTGCCAGCAGTTTACGCGGAGATACGCAGTATTTT. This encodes CASSLRGDTQYF.

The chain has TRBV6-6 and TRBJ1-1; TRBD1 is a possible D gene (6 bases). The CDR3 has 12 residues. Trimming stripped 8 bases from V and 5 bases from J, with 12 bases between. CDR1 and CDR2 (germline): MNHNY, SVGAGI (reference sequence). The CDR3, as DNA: TGTGCCAGCGGGGGTCAGGGGACTGAAGCTTTCTTT. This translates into CASGGQGTEAFF.

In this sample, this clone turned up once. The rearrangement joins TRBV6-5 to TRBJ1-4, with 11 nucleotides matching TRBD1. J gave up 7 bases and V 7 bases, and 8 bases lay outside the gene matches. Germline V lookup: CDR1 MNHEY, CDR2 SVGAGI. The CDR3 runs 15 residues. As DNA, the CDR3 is TGTGCCAGCATGGGGTTGGGACAGGGGGTTGAAAAACTGTTTTTT. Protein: CASMGLGQGVEKLFF.

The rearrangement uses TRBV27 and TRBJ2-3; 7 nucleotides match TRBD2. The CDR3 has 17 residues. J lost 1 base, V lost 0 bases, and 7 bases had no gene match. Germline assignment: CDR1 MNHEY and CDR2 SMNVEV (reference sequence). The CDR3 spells CASSLSKGLAGTDTQYF. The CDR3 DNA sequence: TGTGCCAGCAGTTTATCGAAGGGCCTAGCGGGCACAGATACGCAGTATTTT.

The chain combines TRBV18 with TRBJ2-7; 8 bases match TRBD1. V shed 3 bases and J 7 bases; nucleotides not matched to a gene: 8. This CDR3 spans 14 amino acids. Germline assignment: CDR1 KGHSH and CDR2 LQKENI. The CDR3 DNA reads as TGTGCCAGCTCACCGGGGCAGGGGGCTGGGGAGCAGTACTTC. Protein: CASSPGQGAGEQYF.

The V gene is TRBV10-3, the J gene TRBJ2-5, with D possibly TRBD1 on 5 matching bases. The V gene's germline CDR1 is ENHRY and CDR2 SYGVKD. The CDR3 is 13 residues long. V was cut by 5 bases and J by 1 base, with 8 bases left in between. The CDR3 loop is CAISQGFQETQYF. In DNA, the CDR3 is TGTGCCATCAGTCAGGGATTCCAAGAGACCCAGTACTTC.

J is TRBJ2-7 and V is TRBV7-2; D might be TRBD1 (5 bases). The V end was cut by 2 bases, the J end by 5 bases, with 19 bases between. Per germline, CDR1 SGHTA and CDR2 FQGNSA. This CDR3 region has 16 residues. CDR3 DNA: TGTGCCAGCAGCTTACAAGGGGCCAATCATCTGGACGAGCAGTACTTC. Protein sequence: CASSLQGANHLDEQYF.

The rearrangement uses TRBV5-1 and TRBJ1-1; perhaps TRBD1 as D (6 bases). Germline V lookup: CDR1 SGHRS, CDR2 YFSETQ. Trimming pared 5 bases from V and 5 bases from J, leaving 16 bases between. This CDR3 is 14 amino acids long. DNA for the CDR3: TGCGCCAGCAGAGCCGGACAGTCTTGGACTGAAGCTTTCTTT. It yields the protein CASRAGQSWTEAFF.

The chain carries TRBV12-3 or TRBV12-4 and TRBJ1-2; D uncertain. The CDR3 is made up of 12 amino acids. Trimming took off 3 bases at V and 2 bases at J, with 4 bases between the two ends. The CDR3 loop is CASSLENYGYTF. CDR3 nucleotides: TGTGCCAGCAGTTTGGAGAACTATGGCTACACCTTC.

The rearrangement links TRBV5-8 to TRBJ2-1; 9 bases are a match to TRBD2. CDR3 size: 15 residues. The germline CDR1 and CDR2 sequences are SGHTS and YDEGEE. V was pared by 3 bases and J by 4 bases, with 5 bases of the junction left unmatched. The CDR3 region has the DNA TGTGCCAGCAGCTCCCTAGCGGGGTTTTACAATGAGCAGTTCTTC. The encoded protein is CASSSLAGFYNEQFF.